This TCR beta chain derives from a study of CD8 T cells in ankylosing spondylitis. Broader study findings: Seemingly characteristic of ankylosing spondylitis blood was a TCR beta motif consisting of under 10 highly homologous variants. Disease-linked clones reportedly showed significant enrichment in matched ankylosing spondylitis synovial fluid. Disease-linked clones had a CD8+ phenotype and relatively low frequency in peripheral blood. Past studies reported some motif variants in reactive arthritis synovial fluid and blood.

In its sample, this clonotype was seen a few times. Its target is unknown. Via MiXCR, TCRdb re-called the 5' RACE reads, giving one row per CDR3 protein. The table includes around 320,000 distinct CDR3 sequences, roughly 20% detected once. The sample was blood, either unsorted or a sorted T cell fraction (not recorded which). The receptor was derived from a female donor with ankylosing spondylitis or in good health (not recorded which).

The CDR3 nucleotides are TGTGCCAGCAGTCCCGGGGACAGTAACTATGGCTACACCTTC. This encodes CASSPGDSNYGYTF. The chain joins TRBV12-3 or TRBV12-4 to TRBJ1-2; TRBD1 agrees at 7 bases. The CDR3 loop spans 14 amino acids. V dropped 5 bases and J dropped 1; count of bases not matched to a gene: 4.